Here is one TCR beta chain with its context. The length of the CDR3 is 16 residues. V lost 4 bases, J lost 2 bases, and 18 bases lay in between. The V gene's germline CDR1 is MDHEN and CDR2 SYDVKM. What was amplified from RNA transcripts were TCR beta CDR3 regions. The HTBI set primed first-round TCR CDR3 RT-PCR. One entry per CDR3 protein results from TCRdb running MiXCR on the multiplex PCR reads. Of hundreds of thousands of distinct CDR3 sequences in the sample, about 14% were seen once. This specimen comes from a study of T cells in Graves' hyperthyroidism and ophthalmopathy. Sequenced sample: blood. This receptor was obtained from a woman under 30 with Graves' hyperthyroidism. V gene TRBV28 combines with J gene TRBJ2-7; no reliable D call. This chain's CDR3 is CASSSPSRPTTYEQYF. For the CDR3, the DNA is TGTGCCAGCAGTTCGCCCTCCCGTCCAACCACCTACGAGCAGTACTTC.